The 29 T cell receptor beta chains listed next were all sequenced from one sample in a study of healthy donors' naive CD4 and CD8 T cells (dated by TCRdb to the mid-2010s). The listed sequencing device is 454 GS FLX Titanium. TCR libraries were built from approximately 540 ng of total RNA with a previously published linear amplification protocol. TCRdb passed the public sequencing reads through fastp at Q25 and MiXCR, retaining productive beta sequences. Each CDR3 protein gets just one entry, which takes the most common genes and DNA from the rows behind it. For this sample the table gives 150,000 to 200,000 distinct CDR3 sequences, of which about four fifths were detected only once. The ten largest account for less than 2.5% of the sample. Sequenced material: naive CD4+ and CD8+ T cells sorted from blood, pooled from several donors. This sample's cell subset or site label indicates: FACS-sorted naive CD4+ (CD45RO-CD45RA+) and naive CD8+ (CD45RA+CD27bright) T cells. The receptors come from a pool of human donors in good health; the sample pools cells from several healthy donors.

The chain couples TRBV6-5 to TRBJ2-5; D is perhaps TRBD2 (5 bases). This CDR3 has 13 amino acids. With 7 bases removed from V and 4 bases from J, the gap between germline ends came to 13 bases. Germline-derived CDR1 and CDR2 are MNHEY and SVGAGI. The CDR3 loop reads CASIPAGRETQYF. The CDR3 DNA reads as TGTGCCAGCATTCCGGCGGGCCGAGAGACCCAGTACTTC.

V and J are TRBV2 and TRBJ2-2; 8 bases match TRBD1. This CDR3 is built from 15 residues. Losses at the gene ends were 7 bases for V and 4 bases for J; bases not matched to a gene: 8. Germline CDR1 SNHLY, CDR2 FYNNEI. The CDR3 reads CASTRQGYGTGELFF. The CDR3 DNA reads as TGTGCCAGCACCAGACAGGGGTATGGCACCGGGGAGCTGTTTTTT.

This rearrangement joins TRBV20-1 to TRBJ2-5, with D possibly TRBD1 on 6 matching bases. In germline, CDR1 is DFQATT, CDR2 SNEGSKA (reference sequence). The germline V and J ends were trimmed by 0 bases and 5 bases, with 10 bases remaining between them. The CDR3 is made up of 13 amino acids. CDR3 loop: CSARDTQGETQYF. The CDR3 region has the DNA TGCAGTGCTAGAGATACACAGGGCGAGACCCAGTACTTC.

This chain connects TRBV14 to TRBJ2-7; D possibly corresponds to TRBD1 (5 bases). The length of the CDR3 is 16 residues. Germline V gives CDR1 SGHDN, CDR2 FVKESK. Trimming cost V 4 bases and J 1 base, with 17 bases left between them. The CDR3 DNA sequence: TGTGCCAGCAGCCCAGAACGTCGGCAGGGATCCTACGAGCAGTACTTC. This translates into CASSPERRQGSYEQYF.

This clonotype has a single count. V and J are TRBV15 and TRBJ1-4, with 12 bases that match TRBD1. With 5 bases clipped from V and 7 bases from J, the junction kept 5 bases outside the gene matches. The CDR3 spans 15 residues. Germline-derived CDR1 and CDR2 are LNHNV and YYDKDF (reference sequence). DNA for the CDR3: TGTGCCACCAGCGGGGACAGGGGGCGCAGTGAAAAACTGTTTTTT. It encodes CATSGDRGRSEKLFF.

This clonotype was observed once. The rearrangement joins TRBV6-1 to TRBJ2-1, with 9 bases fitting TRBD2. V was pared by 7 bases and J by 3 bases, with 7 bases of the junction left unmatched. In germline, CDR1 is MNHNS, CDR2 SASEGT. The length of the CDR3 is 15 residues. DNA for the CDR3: TGTGCCAGCACAATAGCGGGAGAATTCTACAATGAGCAGTTCTTC. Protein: CASTIAGEFYNEQFF.

As DNA, the CDR3 is TGTGCCAGTCTGGGACAGAACTATGGCTACACCTTC. Its protein product is CASLGQNYGYTF. The rearrangement uses TRBV19 and TRBJ1-2, with TRBD1 matching 7 bases. Germline CDR1 reads LNHDA; CDR2 reads SQIVND (reference sequence). There are 12 residues in the CDR3. V trimming: 8 bases; J trimming: 2 bases; junction bases outside the gene matches: 2.

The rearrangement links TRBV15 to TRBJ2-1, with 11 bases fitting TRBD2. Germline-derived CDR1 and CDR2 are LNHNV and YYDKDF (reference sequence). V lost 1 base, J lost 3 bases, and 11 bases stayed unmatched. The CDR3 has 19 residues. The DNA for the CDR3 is TGTGCCACCAGCAGAGGGGGCGTGAGTACTAGCGGGAGCTACAATGAGCAGTTCTTC. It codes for CATSRGGVSTSGSYNEQFF.

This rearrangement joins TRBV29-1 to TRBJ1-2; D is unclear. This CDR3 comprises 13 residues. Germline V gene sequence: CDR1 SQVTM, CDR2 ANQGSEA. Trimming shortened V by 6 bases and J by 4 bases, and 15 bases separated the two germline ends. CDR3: CSVDGPAGYGYTF. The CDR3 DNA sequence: TGCAGCGTGGATGGGCCCGCCGGCTATGGCTACACCTTC.

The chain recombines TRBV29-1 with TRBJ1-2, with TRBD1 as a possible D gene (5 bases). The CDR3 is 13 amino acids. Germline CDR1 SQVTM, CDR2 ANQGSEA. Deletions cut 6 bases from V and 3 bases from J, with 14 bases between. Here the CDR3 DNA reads TGCAGCGTGCAGGGCGGTATTGACTATGGCTACACCTTC. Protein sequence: CSVQGGIDYGYTF.

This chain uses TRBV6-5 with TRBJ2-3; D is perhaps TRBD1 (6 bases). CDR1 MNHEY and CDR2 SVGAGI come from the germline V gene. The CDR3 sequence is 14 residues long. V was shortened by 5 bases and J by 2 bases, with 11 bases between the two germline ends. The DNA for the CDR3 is TGTGCCAGCAGTAGGGGGAGTCCCACAGATACGCAGTATTTT. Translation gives CASSRGSPTDTQYF.

In nucleotides, the CDR3 is TGTGCCAGCAGTTTAGGGACAGACGAGGGGGAGACCCAGTACTTC. Its translation: CASSLGTDEGETQYF. The V gene is TRBV27, the J gene TRBJ2-5, with 7 bases lining up with TRBD1. V trimming: 2 bases; J trimming: 5 bases; junction bases outside the gene matches: 8. Germline lookup yields CDR1 MNHEY and CDR2 SMNVEV (reference sequence). This CDR3 has 15 residues.

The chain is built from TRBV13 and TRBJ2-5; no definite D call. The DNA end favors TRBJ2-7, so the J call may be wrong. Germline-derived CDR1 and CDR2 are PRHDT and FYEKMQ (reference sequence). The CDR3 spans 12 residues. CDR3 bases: TGTGCCAGCAGCTCCTCGGGCTTCGAGCAGTACTTC. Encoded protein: CASSSSGFEQYF.

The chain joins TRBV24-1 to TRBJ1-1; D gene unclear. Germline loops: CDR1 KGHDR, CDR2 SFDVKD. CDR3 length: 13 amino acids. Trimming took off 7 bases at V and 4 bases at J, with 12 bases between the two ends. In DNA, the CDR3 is TGTGCCACCAGACGTTCCCGAGGCACTGAAGCTTTCTTT. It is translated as CATRRSRGTEAFF.

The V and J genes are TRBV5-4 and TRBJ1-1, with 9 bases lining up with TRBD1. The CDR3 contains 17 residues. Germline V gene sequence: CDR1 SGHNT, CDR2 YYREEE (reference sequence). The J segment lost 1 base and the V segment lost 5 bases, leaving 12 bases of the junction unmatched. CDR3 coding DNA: TGTGCCAGCAGGTTTAAATCGGGGACAGGGAGGAACACTGAAGCTTTCTTT. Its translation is CASRFKSGTGRNTEAFF.

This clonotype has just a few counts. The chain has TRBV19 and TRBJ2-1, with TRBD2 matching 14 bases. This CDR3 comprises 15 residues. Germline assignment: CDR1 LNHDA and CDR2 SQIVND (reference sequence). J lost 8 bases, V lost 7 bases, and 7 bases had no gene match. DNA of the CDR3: TGTGCCAGTACCGGGACTAGCGGGAGTGGGGATGAGCAGTTCTTC. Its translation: CASTGTSGSGDEQFF.

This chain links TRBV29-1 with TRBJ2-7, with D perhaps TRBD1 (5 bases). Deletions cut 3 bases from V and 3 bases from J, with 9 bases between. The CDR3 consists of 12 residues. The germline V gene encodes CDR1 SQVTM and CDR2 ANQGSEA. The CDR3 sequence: CSVEKTDYEQYF. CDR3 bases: TGCAGCGTTGAGAAGACAGACTACGAGCAGTACTTC.

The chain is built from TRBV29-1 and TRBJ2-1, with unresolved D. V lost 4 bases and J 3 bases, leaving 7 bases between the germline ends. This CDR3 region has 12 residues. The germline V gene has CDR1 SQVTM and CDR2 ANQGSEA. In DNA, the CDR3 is TGCAGCGTTGGGCGGAACTACAATGAGCAGTTCTTC. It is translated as CSVGRNYNEQFF.

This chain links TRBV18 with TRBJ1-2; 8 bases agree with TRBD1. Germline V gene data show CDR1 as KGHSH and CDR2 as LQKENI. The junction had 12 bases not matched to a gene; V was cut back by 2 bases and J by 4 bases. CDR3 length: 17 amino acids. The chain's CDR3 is CASSPGTGQNLLYGYTF. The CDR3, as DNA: TGTGCCAGCTCACCAGGGACAGGCCAAAATCTTCTCTATGGCTACACCTTC.

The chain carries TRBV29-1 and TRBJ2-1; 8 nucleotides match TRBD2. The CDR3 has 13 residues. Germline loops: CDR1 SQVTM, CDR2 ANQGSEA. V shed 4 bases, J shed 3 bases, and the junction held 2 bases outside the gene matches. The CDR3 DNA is TGCAGCGTTGGAGCGGGGGTCTACAATGAGCAGTTCTTC. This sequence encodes CSVGAGVYNEQFF.

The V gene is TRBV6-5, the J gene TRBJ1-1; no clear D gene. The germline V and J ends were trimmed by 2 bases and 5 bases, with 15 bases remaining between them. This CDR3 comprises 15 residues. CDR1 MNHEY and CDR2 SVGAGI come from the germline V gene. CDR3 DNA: TGTGCCAGCAGTTACAGCCGGATCCTCGGGACTGAAGCTTTCTTT. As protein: CASSYSRILGTEAFF.

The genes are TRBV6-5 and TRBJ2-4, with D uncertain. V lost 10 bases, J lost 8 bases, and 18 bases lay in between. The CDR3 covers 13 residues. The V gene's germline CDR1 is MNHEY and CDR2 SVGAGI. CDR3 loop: CATGRPLTDIQYF. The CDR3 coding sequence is TGTGCCACCGGTAGGCCACTCACGGACATTCAGTACTTC.

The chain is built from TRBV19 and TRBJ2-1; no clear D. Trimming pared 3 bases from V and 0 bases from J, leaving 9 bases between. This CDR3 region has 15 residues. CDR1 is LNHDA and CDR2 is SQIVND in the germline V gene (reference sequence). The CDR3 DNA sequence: TGTGCCAGTAGTATCGCGTTTAGCTCCTACAATGAGCAGTTCTTC. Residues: CASSIAFSSYNEQFF. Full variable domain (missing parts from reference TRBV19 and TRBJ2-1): DGGITQSPKYLFRKEGQNVTLSCEQNLNHDAMYWYRQDPGQGLRLIYYSQIVNDFQKGDIAEGYSVSREKKESFPLTVTSAQKNPTAFYLCASSIAFSSYNEQFFGPGTRLTVL.

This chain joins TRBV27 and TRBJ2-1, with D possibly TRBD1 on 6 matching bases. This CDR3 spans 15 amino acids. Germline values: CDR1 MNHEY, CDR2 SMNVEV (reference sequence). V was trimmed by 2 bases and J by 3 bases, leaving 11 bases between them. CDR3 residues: CASSLPDRNYNEQFF. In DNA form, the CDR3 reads TGTGCCAGCAGTTTACCCGACAGGAACTACAATGAGCAGTTCTTC.

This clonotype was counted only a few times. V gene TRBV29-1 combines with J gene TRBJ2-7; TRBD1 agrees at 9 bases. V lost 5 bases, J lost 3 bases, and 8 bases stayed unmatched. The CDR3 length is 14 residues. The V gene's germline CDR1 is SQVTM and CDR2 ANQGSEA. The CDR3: CSVSGTGLSYEQYF. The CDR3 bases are TGCAGCGTTTCCGGGACAGGGCTTAGCTACGAGCAGTACTTC.

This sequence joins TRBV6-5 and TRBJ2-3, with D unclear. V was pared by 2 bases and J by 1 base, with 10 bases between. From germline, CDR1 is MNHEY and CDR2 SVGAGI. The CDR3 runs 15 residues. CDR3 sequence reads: CASSYRAGGTDTQYF. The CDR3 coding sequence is TGTGCCAGCAGTTACAGGGCCGGAGGCACAGATACGCAGTATTTT.

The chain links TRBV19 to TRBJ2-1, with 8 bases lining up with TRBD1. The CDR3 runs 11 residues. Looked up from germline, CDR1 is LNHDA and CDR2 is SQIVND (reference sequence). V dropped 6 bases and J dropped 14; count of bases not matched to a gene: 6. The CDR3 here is CASSTGQGEFF. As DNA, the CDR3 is TGTGCCAGTAGCACCGGACAGGGTGAGTTCTTC. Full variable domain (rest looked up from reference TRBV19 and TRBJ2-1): DGGITQSPKYLFRKEGQNVTLSCEQNLNHDAMYWYRQDPGQGLRLIYYSQIVNDFQKGDIAEGYSVSREKKESFPLTVTSAQKNPTAFYLCASSTGQGEFFGPGTRLTVL.

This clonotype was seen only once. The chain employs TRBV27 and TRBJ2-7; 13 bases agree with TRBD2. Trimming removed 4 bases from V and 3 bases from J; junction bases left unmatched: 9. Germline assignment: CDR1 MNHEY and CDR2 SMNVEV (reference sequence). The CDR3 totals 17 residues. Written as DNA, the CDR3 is TGTGCCAGCAGTTACGGACTAGCGGGGGCGGGGGGCTACGAGCAGTACTTC. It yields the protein CASSYGLAGAGGYEQYF.

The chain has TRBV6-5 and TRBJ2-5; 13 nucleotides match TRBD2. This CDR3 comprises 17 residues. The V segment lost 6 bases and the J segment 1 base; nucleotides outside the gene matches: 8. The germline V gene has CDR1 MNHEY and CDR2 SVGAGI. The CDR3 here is CASSRLAGGRFQETQYF. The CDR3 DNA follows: TGTGCCAGCAGCCGACTAGCGGGAGGACGCTTCCAAGAGACCCAGTACTTC.